The source of this TCR beta chain is a study of blood T cell repertoires in COVID-19. In the study overall: Acute and convalescent COVID-19 samples came from the United States, Italy and Spain. PBMCs, B-cell-depleted T cells, or T cells were the source of the cDNA or gDNA that made up the material.

Original processing notes: By means of reference gene primer amplification, nucleated cell counts were estimated. TCRdb keeps only in-frame clones here, not all; method: immunoSEQ multiplex PCR. That table supplies the V and J calls and clone size; D and trimming were determined from the DNA. The table lists fewer than 85,000 clones, approximately 85% of them singletons. CDR1 is WNHNN, CDR2 SYGVQD, per germline (reference sequence). V was pared by 6 bases and J by 1 base, with 11 bases between. The CDR3 extends over 14 amino acids. The sample consisted of peripheral blood. The receptor's source is a human donor in a cohort sampled during active COVID-19. V gene TRBV10-1 combines with J gene TRBJ2-3, with D possibly TRBD1 on 5 matching bases. Here the CDR3 reads CASSSGLRTDTQYF. CDR3 sequence (DNA): TGCGCCAGCAGCTCAGGGTTACGCACAGATACGCAGTATTTT.